This TCR beta chain came from a study of cytomegalovirus exposure and HLA in healthy donors. PCR employed 60 Vbeta and 13 Jbeta primers. The data were produced by immunoSEQ multiplex PCR, yet TCRdb's version contains in-frame clones alone and is incomplete. The sample includes around 100,000 clones, around 75% of them seen just once. V lost 3 bases to trimming and J lost 0 bases, with 9 bases between them. The CDR3 spans 14 residues. Looked up from germline, CDR1 is GTSNPN and CDR2 is SVGIG (reference sequence). Sequencing input: PBMCs. This chain uses TRBV30 with TRBJ1-3; D ambiguous. The sequence was collected from a woman aged 18-29 years in good health and CMV-seropositive. The CDR3 bases are TGTGCCTGGAGACGAGGAGGCTCTGGAAACACCATATATTTT. It encodes CAWRRGGSGNTIYF.